These 22 T cell receptor beta chains came from one sample sequenced in a study of blood T cell repertoires in COVID-19. The repertoire was sequenced with immunoSEQ multiplex PCR; TCRdb's copy has only in-frame clones and lacks some. The sample lists 300,000 or so clones; about 87% were seen once. Input material: peripheral blood. The receptor source for this set is a woman in her thirties or forties with acute or convalescent COVID-19.

The CDR3 is CASSDRQTGGEYGYTF. The CDR3 DNA is TGTGCCAGCAGCGACAGACAAACAGGGGGCGAATATGGCTACACCTTC. V usage is TRBV9 and J usage is TRBJ1-2; 9 nucleotides agree with TRBD1. Germline V lookup: CDR1 SGDLS, CDR2 YYNGEE. The CDR3 has 16 residues. J gave up 5 bases and V 3 bases, and 11 bases lay outside the gene matches.

This clone occurred a few times. The chain has TRBV25-1 and TRBJ2-3; the match to TRBD2 covers 9 bases. The CDR3 contains 12 residues. V gave up 10 bases and J gave up 4 bases; unmatched junction bases: 3. Germline CDR1 MGHDK, CDR2 SYGVNS. The CDR3 sequence is CATLAGADTQYF. As DNA, the CDR3 is TGTGCCACCTTAGCGGGGGCAGATACGCAGTATTTT.

The chain recombines TRBV6-1 with TRBJ1-2; D may be TRBD1 (5 bases). Germline CDR1 and CDR2: MNHNS and SASEGT. The CDR3 is made up of 16 amino acids. V lost 4 bases to trimming and J lost 5 bases, with 20 bases between them. Here the CDR3 reads CASSVGMGEGAYGYTF. As DNA, the CDR3 is TGTGCCAGCAGTGTGGGGATGGGGGAGGGAGCATATGGCTACACCTTC.

This rearrangement joins TRBV30 to TRBJ1-2; 10 positions match TRBD1. CDR1 is GTSNPN, CDR2 SVGIG, per germline (reference sequence). This CDR3 contains 14 residues. Trimming at V came to 3 bases and at J to 4 bases, leaving 5 bases not matched to a gene. The CDR3 sequence is CAWSVDRGSYGYTF. The CDR3 DNA reads as TGTGCCTGGAGCGTGGACAGGGGGTCCTATGGCTACACCTTC.

This clone was detected once. The chain employs TRBV12-3 or TRBV12-4 and TRBJ1-2; maybe TRBD1 (6 bases). V lost 0 bases, J lost 8 bases, and 10 bases lay in between. The CDR3 length is 13 residues. The CDR3 nucleotides are TGTGCCAGCAGTTTAGCACCTGGGGGCGGCTACACCTTC. It is translated as CASSLAPGGGYTF.

The chain is built from TRBV5-1 and TRBJ2-3; 13 nucleotides match TRBD2. CDR1 is SGHRS, CDR2 YFSETQ, per germline. V lost 3 bases and J lost 2; bases outside the gene matches: 6. This CDR3 contains 17 residues. The CDR3 loop is CASSSGTSGDYTDTQYF. The CDR3 coding sequence is TGCGCCAGCAGCTCCGGGACTAGCGGGGACTACACAGATACGCAGTATTTT.

The chain is built from TRBV7-9 and TRBJ2-1; 11 nucleotides agree with TRBD2. CDR1 SEHNR and CDR2 FQNEAQ come from the germline V gene (reference sequence). This CDR3 comprises 16 residues. J gave up 3 bases and V 6 bases, and 7 bases lay outside the gene matches. The CDR3 sequence is CASRTGTSGLYNEQFF. Here the CDR3 DNA reads TGTGCCAGCAGAACGGGGACTAGCGGCCTCTACAATGAGCAGTTCTTC.

The chain is built from TRBV5-4 and TRBJ1-1; D remains ambiguous. V lost 0 bases and J lost 5, with 5 bases in between. CDR1 SGHNT and CDR2 YYREEE come from the germline V gene (reference sequence). CDR3 length: 12 residues. The CDR3 DNA reads TGTGCCAGCAGCTTGGGTATGACTGAAGCTTTCTTT. Residues: CASSLGMTEAFF.

This clone was recorded a few times. The rearrangement uses TRBV5-6 and TRBJ2-7; D is possibly TRBD2 (5 bases). V lost 0 bases, J lost 1 base, and 14 bases lay in between. In germline, CDR1 is SGHDT, CDR2 YYEEEE. The CDR3 contains 16 residues. CDR3: CASSLGLLGKSYEQYV. The CDR3 nucleotides read TGTGCCAGCAGCTTGGGATTACTAGGCAAATCCTACGAGCAGTACGTC.

The J gene is TRBJ2-7, the V gene TRBV5-6; D not resolved. Per germline, CDR1 SGHDT and CDR2 YYEEEE. V was shortened by 0 bases and J by 3 bases, with 7 bases between the two germline ends. The CDR3 totals 13 residues. The CDR3 region has the DNA TGTGCCAGCAGCTTGGGCTACAGCTACGAGCAGTACGTC. Translation gives CASSLGYSYEQYV.

The rearrangement joins TRBV5-6 to TRBJ1-2; no definite D call. V gave up 0 bases and J gave up 4 bases, with 10 bases separating them. The CDR3 sequence is 14 residues long. Germline lookup yields CDR1 SGHDT and CDR2 YYEEEE. The CDR3 sequence is CASSLGQTGYGYTF. As DNA, the CDR3 is TGTGCCAGCAGCTTGGGTCAGACTGGCTATGGCTACACCTTC. Full variable domain (missing parts from reference TRBV5-6 and TRBJ1-2): DAGVTQSPTHLIKTRGQQVTLRCSPKSGHDTVSWYQQALGQGPQFIFQYYEEEERQRGNFPDRFSGHQFPNYSSELNVNALLLGDSALYLCASSLGQTGYGYTFGSGTRLTVV.

The chain carries TRBV6-6 and TRBJ1-3; D not resolved. Deletions cut 5 bases from V and 3 bases from J, with 11 bases between. CDR1 and CDR2 from the germline V gene are MNHNY and SVGAGI (reference sequence). This CDR3 has 14 residues. As DNA, the CDR3 is TGTGCCAGCAGTCCTCCGAGCCTTGGAAACACCATATATTTT. This sequence encodes CASSPPSLGNTIYF.

CDR3 region: CASSLGGAFYEQYV. CDR3 DNA: TGTGCCAGCAGCTTAGGAGGTGCCTTCTACGAGCAGTACGTC. V usage is TRBV11-2 and J usage is TRBJ2-7; D gene uncertain. The CDR3 is made up of 14 amino acids. V gave up 1 base and J gave up 3 bases, with 10 bases separating them. In germline, CDR1 is SGHAT, CDR2 FQNNGV.

The CDR3 DNA reads as TGCAGTGCCGGGGTTTTAGCGGGAGATACGCAGTATTTT. Encoded protein: CSAGVLAGDTQYF. The chain uses TRBV29-1 and TRBJ2-3; 7 bases are shared with TRBD2. CDR1 is SQVTM, CDR2 ANQGSEA, per germline. This CDR3 region has 13 residues.

The chain employs TRBV19 and TRBJ1-2; the D gene is possibly TRBD1 (5 bases). V was pared by 8 bases and J by 4 bases, with 17 bases between. Germline CDR1 LNHDA, CDR2 SQIVND (reference sequence). The CDR3 runs 14 residues. The CDR3 region is CASGLDSPTYGYTF. CDR3 nucleotide sequence: TGTGCCAGTGGGCTTGACAGCCCGACCTATGGCTACACCTTC.

The rearrangement uses TRBV29-1 and TRBJ1-2; 7 nucleotides align to TRBD1. Germline V CDR1 and CDR2: SQVTM, ANQGSEA. Trimming removed 6 bases from V and 6 bases from J; junction bases left unmatched: 7. The CDR3 spans 12 residues. The CDR3 DNA reads as TGCAGCGTGGAGCAGACAGGGAATGGCTACACCTTC. Its protein is CSVEQTGNGYTF.

The chain couples TRBV5-6 to TRBJ2-5, with TRBD2 as a possible D gene (5 bases). V was pared by 3 bases and J by 3 bases, with 18 bases between. Germline-derived CDR1 and CDR2 are SGHDT and YYEEEE. The CDR3 covers 16 residues. CDR3 sequence reads: CASSYIRGRHKETQYF. For the CDR3, the DNA is TGTGCCAGCAGCTATATACGGGGTAGGCACAAAGAGACCCAGTACTTC. Drawing the rest from reference TRBV5-6 and TRBJ2-5, the complete variable domain is DAGVTQSPTHLIKTRGQQVTLRCSPKSGHDTVSWYQQALGQGPQFIFQYYEEEERQRGNFPDRFSGHQFPNYSSELNVNALLLGDSALYLCASSYIRGRHKETQYFGPGTRLLVL.

The rearrangement joins TRBV15 to TRBJ2-5, with 9 positions matching TRBD2. Per the germline V gene, CDR1 is LNHNV and CDR2 is YYDKDF (reference sequence). The CDR3 runs 16 residues. V lost 0 bases, J lost 7 bases, and 9 bases stayed unmatched. The CDR3 loop is CATSRDGWGLAPTQYF. The CDR3 DNA is TGTGCCACCAGCAGAGATGGGTGGGGACTAGCCCCGACCCAGTACTTC. The variable domain in full, completed from reference TRBV15 and TRBJ2-5, reads DAMVIQNPRYQVTQFGKPVTLSCSQTLNHNVMYWYQQKSSQAPKLLFHYYDKDFNNEADTPDNFQSRRPNTSFCFLDIRSPGLGDTAMYLCATSRDGWGLAPTQYFGPGTRLLVL.

The V call is TRBV6-5, the J call TRBJ1-2, with unresolved D. Germline CDR1 MNHEY, CDR2 SVGAGI. This CDR3 is 12 amino acids long. V lost 6 bases, J lost 5 bases, and 10 bases lay in between. The CDR3 DNA is TGTGCCAGCAGGAGGGAGCTTTATGGCTACACCTTC. It codes for CASRRELYGYTF.

The chain carries TRBV19 and TRBJ2-3; TRBD1 matches at 9 bases. The junction had 15 bases not matched to a gene; V was cut back by 7 bases and J by 4 bases. The CDR3 extends over 17 amino acids. The V gene's germline CDR1 is LNHDA and CDR2 SQIVND (reference sequence). The CDR3, as DNA: TGTGCCAGTACGGTAGGGGAAGCGAACAGGGGGCCAGATACGCAGTATTTT. This translates into CASTVGEANRGPDTQYF.

The chain joins TRBV6-5 to TRBJ2-1, with TRBD1 identical over 8 bases. Germline V gene sequence: CDR1 MNHEY, CDR2 SVGAGI. The CDR3 is 15 amino acids. The ends lost 2 bases at V and 4 bases at J; junction bases unmatched: 4. CDR3 loop: CASSYRDRLYNEQFF. CDR3 DNA: TGTGCCAGCAGTTACCGGGACAGGCTTTACAATGAGCAGTTCTTC.

V usage is TRBV19 and J usage is TRBJ1-1, with D possibly being TRBD1 (6 bases). Trimming took 7 bases from V and 4 from J, leaving 16 bases between them. The CDR3 length is 14 residues. CDR1 is LNHDA and CDR2 is SQIVND in the germline V gene (reference sequence). Written as DNA, the CDR3 is TGTGCCAGTACCCGCCAGGGAGGGGGCACTGAAGCTTTCTTT. Its protein is CASTRQGGGTEAFF.